The T cell receptor beta chain under discussion was sequenced for a study of T cell repertoires in cytomegalovirus infection (dated by TCRdb to about 2019). With regard to the full study: Alongside well-studied HLA-B-restricted epitopes, the peptide stimulations were aimed at recently identified HLA-C-restricted CMV epitopes, whose presentation resists viral immunomodulation. Donor HLA type was relevant to the analysis, as public TCR beta signatures indicated carriage of CMV infection together with the matching HLA type. The paper's findings and limits, for the study overall: In the ex vivo response, HLA-C-restricted CMV-specific TCR beta clonotypes were dominant, and in two of eight donors the single most frequent clonotype came from this HLA-C-restricted group. In both this cohort and an independent roughly 350-donor cohort, the cumulative frequency of public TCR beta family members distinguished carriers of CMV infection plus the relevant HLA type.

Sequencing relied on an Illumina HiSeq 1500. Clones were called with MiXCR by TCRdb after fastp trimmed the public reads at Q25, and only in-frame beta chains were retained. Each entry is one CDR3 protein sequence, shown with its most common DNA and genes. For this sample there are about 110,000 distinct CDR3 sequences; less than 55% appear just once. Of the sample, less than 80% falls within the top ten clones. The V and J ends are trimmed by 8 bases and 8 bases, leaving 21 bases between them. CDR1 is given as MNHEY and CDR2 as SVGEGT, both from the germline V gene. The CDR3 measures 15 amino acids from cysteine to phenylalanine. Just the 45-base CDR3 DNA is kept, in frame starting at base 1. The sample's treatment or condition label, in plain terms: in vitro stimulation with specific CMV peptide epitopes to enrich CMV-specific T cells. A note on this clonotype: No antigen is known for it. No qualities accompany the bases; no much larger clone lies one base away.

Specimen: CD8+ T cells from cultured PBMCs, collected from culture after CMV antigen stimulation. Recombination linked TRBV6-2 or TRBV6-3 to TRBJ1-4, with a weak D call of TRBD1 (5 bases match). This TCR came from a human donor in good health (CMV status not recorded). Some clones in this sample may be carry-over from other donors' samples. The CDR3 protein: CASGSGTIHGEKLFF. The bases read TGTGCCAGCGGGTCCGGGACTATCCATGGAGAAAAACTGTTTTTT.